This record concerns one T cell receptor (beta chain) sequence. Methods used by the authors: Amplification of reference gene primers was used by the study to estimate nucleated cell counts. Data came from immunoSEQ multiplex PCR; TCRdb stores just in-frame clones and leaves some out. V and J calls and clone size are as listed in that table; D and trimming were resolved from the DNA. This sample carries some 70,000 clones, 87% of them seen once, and the ten largest clones take 6.5% to 8.5%. The data stem from a study of blood T cell repertoires in COVID-19. Whole-study context: Samples came from the United States, Italy and Spain, spanning acute and convalescent COVID-19.

The CDR3 spans 16 residues. The germline V gene has CDR1 SGHAT and CDR2 FQNNGV. Trimming took 1 base from V and 4 from J; bases not matched to a gene: 7. This chain links TRBV11-2 with TRBJ2-1; TRBD2 matches 7 bases. The TCR comes from a man aged 45-65 years with active COVID-19. Sequencing was done on a sample of peripheral blood. The CDR3 bases are TGTGCCAGCAGCTTAGCCGGGGGGAATATATACAATGAGCAGTTCTTC. Translating it yields CASSLAGGNIYNEQFF.